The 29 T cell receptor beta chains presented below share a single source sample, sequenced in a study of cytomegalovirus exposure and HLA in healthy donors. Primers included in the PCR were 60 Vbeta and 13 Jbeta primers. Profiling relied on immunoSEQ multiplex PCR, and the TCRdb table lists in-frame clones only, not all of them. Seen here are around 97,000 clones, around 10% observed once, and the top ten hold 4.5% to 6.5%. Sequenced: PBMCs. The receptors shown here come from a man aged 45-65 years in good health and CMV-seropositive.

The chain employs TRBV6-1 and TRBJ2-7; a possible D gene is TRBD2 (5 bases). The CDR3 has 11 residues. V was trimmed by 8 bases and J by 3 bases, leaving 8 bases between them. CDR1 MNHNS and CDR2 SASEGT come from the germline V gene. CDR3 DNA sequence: TGTGCCAGCGGGAGTAGCTACGAGCAGTACTTC. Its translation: CASGSSYEQYF.

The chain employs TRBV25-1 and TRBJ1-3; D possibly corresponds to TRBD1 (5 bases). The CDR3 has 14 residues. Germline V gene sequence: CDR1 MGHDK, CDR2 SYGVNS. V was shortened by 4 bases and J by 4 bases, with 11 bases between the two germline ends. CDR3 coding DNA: TGTGCCAGCAGTGTGGCAGGGATCGGAAACACCATATATTTT. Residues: CASSVAGIGNTIYF.

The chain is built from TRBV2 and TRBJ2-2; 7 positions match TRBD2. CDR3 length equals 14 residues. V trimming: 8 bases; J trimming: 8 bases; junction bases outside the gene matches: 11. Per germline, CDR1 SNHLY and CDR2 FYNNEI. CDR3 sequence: CASGLQRESGELFF. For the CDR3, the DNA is TGTGCCAGCGGGTTACAGCGGGAAAGTGGGGAGCTGTTTTTT. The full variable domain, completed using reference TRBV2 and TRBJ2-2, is EPEVTQTPSHQVTQMGQEVILRCVPISNHLYFYWYRQILGQKVEFLVSFYNNEISEKSEIFDDQFSVERPDGSNFTLKIRSTKLEDSAMYFCASGLQRESGELFFGEGSRLTVL.

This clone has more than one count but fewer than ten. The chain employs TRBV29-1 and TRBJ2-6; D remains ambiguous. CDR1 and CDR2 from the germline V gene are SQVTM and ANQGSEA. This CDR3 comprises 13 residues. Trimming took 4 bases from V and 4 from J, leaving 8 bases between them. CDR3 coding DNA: TGCAGCGTTGCCCCGAGGGGGGCCAACGTCCTGACTTTC. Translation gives CSVAPRGANVLTF.

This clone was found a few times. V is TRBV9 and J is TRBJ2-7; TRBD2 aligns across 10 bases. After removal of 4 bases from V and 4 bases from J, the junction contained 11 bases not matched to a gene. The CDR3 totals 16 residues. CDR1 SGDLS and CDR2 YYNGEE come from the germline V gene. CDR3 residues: CASSPGGAGGWYEQYF. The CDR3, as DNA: TGTGCCAGCAGCCCTGGGGGAGCGGGAGGGTGGTACGAGCAGTACTTC.

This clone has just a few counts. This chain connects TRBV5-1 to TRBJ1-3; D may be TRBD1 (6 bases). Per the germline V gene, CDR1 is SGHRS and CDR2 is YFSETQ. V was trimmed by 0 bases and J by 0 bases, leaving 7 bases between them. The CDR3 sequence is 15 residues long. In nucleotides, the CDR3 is TGCGCCAGCAGCTTGGCACAGGGCTCTGGAAACACCATATATTTT. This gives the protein CASSLAQGSGNTIYF. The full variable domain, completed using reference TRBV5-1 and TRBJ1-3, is KAGVTQTPRYLIKTRGQQVTLSCSPISGHRSVSWYQQTPGQGLQFLFEYFSETQRNKGNFPGRFSGRQFSNSRSEMNVSTLELGDSALYLCASSLAQGSGNTIYFGEGSWLTVV.

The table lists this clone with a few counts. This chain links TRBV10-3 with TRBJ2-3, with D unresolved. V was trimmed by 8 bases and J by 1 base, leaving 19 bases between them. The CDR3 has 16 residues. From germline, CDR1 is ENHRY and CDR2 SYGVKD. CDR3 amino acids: CAIRSTGYSGTDTQYF. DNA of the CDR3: TGTGCCATCCGAAGCACGGGTTATTCAGGCACAGATACGCAGTATTTT.

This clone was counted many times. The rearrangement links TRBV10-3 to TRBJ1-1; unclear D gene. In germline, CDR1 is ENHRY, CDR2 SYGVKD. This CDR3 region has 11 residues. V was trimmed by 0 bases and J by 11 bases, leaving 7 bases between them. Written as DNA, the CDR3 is TGTGCCATCAGTGAGTCGAATAGTGCTTTCTTT. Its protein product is CAISESNSAFF.

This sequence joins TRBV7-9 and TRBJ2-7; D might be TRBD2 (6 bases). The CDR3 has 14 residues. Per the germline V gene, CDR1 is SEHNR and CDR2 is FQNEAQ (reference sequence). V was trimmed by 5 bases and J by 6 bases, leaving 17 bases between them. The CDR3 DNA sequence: TGTGCCAGCAGCAGGGGAGGTAACCTGATCGAGCAGTACTTC. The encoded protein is CASSRGGNLIEQYF. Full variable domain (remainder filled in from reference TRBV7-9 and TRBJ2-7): DTGVSQNPRHKITKRGQNVTFRCDPISEHNRLYWYRQTLGQGPEFLTYFQNEAQLEKSRLLSDRFSAERPKGSFSTLEIQRTEQGDSAMYLCASSRGGNLIEQYFGPGTRLTVT.

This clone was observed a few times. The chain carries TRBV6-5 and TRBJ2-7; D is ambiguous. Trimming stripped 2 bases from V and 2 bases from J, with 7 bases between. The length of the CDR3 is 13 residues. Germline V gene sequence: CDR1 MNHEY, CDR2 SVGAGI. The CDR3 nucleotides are TGTGCCAGCAGTTACGGAGAAACCTACGAGCAGTACTTC. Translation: CASSYGETYEQYF.

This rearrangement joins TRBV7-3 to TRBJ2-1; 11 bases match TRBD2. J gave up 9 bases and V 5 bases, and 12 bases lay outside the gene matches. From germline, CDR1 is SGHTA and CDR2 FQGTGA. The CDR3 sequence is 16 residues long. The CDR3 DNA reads TGTGCCAGCAGCCCCTCGCGGGCTAGCGGGAGGACTGAGCAGTTCTTC. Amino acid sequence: CASSPSRASGRTEQFF.

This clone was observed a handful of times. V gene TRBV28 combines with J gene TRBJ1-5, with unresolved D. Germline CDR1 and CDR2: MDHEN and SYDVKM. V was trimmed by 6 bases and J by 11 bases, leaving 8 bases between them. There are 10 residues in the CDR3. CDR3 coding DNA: TGTGCCAGCAGCTCCTTTTCCCAGCATTTT. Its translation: CASSSFSQHF.

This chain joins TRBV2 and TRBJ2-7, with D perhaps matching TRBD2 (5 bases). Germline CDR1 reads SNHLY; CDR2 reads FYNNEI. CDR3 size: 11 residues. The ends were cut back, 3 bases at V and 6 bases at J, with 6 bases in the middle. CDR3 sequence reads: CASSERVEQYF. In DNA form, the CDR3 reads TGTGCCAGCAGTGAGCGGGTCGAGCAGTACTTC.

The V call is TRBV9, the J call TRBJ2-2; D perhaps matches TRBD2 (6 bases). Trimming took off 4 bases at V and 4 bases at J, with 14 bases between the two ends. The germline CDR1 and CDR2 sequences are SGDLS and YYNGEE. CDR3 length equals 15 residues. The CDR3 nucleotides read TGTGCCAGCAGCCCCGGGAGCCCATCCACCGGGGAGCTGTTTTTT. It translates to CASSPGSPSTGELFF. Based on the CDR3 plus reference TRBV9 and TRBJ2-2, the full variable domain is DSGVTQTPKHLITATGQRVTLRCSPRSGDLSVYWYQQSLDQGLQFLIQYYNGEERAKGNILERFSAQQFPDLHSELNLSSLELGDSALYFCASSPGSPSTGELFFGEGSRLTVL.

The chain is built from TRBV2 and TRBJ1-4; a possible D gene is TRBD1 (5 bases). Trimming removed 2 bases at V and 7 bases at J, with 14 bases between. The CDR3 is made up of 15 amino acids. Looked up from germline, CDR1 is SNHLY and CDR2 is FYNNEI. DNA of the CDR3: TGTGCCAGCAGTGAAAATGTCGGGACTGGTGAAAAACTGTTTTTT. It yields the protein CASSENVGTGEKLFF. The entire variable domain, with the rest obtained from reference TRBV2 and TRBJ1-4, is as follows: EPEVTQTPSHQVTQMGQEVILRCVPISNHLYFYWYRQILGQKVEFLVSFYNNEISEKSEIFDDQFSVERPDGSNFTLKIRSTKLEDSAMYFCASSENVGTGEKLFFGSGTQLSVL.

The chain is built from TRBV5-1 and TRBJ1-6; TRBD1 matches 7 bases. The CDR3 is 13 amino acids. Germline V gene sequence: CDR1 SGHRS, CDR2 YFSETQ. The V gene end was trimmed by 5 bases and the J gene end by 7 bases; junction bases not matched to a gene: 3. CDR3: CASRGTANSPLHF. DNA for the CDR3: TGCGCCAGCAGGGGGACAGCCAATTCACCCCTCCACTTT.

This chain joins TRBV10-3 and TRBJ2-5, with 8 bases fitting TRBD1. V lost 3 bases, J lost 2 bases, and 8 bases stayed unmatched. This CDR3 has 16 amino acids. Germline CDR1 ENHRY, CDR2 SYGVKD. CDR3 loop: CAISDSGGSGQETQYF. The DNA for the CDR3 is TGTGCCATCAGTGACTCAGGGGGCAGTGGTCAAGAGACCCAGTACTTC.

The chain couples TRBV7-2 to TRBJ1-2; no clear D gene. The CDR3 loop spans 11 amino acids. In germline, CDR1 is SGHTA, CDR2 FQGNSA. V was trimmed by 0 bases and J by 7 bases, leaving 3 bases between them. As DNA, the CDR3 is TGTGCCAGCAGCTTAGCTATTGGCTACACCTTC. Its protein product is CASSLAIGYTF.

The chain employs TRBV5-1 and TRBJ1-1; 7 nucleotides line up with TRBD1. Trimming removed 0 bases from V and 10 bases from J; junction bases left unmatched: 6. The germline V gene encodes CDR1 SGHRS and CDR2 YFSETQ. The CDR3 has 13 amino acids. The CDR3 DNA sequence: TGCGCCAGCAGCTTGGAGGGACAGTCGGTAGCTTTCTTT. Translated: CASSLEGQSVAFF. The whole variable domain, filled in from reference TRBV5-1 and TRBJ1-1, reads KAGVTQTPRYLIKTRGQQVTLSCSPISGHRSVSWYQQTPGQGLQFLFEYFSETQRNKGNFPGRFSGRQFSNSRSEMNVSTLELGDSALYLCASSLEGQSVAFFGQGTRLTVV.

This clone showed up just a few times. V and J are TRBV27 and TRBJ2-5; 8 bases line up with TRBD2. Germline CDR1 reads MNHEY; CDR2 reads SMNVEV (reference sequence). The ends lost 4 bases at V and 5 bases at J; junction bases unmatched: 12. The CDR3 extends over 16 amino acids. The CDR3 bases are TGTGCCAGCAGTTCCCGACTAAGCGGGAGAGGGGAGACCCAGTACTTC. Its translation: CASSSRLSGRGETQYF.

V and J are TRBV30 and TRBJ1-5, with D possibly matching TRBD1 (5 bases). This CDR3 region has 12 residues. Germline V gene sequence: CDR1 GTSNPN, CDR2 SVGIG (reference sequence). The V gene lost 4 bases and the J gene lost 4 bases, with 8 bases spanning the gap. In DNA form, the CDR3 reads TGTGCCTGGAAGACAGCGAATCAGCCCCAGCATTTT. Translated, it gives CAWKTANQPQHF.

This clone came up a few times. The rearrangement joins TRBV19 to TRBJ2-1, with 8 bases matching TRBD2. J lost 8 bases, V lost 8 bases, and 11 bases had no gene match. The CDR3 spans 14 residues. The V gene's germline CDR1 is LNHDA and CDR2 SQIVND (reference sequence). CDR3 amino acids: CASRLGLGSHEQFF. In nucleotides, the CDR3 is TGTGCCAGTCGTCTGGGACTAGGGTCCCATGAGCAGTTCTTC.

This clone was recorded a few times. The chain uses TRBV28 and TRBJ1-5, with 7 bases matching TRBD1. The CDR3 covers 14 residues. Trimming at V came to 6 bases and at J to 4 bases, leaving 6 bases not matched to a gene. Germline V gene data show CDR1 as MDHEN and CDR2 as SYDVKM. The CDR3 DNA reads TGTGCCAGCAGCCCCTGGGGACAGAATCAGCCCCAGCATTTT. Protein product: CASSPWGQNQPQHF.

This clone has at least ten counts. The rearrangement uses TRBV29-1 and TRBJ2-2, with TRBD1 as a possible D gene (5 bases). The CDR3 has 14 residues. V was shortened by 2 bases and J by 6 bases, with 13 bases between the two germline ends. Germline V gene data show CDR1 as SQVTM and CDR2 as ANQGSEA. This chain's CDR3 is CSVEPREGSGELFF. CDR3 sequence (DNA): TGCAGCGTTGAACCCAGGGAAGGATCCGGGGAGCTGTTTTTT.

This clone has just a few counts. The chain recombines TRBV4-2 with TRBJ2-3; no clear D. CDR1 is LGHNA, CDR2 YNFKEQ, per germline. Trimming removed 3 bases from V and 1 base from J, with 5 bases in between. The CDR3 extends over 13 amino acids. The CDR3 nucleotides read TGTGCCAGCAGCCAGACTCGCACAGATACGCAGTATTTT. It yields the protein CASSQTRTDTQYF.

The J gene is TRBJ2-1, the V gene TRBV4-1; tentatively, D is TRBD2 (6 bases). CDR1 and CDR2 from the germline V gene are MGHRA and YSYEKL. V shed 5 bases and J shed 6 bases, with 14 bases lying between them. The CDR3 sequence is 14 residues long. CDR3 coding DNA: TGCGCCAGCAGCAGGGGCGGGAACACCAATGAGCAGTTCTTC. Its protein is CASSRGGNTNEQFF.

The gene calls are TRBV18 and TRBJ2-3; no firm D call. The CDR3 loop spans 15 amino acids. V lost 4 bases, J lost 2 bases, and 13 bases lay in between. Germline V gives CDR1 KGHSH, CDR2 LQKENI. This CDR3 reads CASSLSTDYTDTQYF. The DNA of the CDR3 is TGTGCCAGCTCACTGAGCACAGATTACACAGATACGCAGTATTTT.

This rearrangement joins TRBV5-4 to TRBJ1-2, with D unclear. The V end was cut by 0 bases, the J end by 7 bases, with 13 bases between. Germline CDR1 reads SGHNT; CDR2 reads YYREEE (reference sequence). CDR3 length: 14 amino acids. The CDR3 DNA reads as TGTGCCAGCAGCTTGGTTGGTCTGCCCGGTGGCTACACCTTC. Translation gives CASSLVGLPGGYTF.

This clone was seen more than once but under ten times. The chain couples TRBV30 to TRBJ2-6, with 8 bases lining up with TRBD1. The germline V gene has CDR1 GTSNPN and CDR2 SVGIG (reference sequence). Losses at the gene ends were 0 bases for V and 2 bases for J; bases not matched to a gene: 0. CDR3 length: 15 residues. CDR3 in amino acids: CAWSVGQAGANVLTF. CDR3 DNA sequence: TGTGCCTGGAGTGTGGGACAGGCTGGGGCCAACGTCCTGACTTTC.